The entry below describes one T cell receptor beta chain. Its antigen remains unknown. These data originate in a study of T cell responses to AZD1222 COVID-19 vaccine. Study summary: Whether given at about 4 or about 12 weeks, second doses were pooled.

Sequencing used immunoSEQ multiplex PCR; TCRdb keeps in-frame clones, though not all of them. The sample carries more than 110,000 clones, about 89% recorded once. This CDR3 contains 18 residues. From germline, CDR1 is MNHEY and CDR2 SMNVEV (reference sequence). Trimming removed 2 bases from V and 0 bases from J; junction bases left unmatched: 7. Study-level points and caveats: Reports indicate that nearly half of spike-specific TCRs are directed at unmutated variant regions. Clonal diversity was possibly underestimated, and the donors were mostly white British, with more females. CD4 TCRs associated with vaccination spanned spike, dominating at 160-218 and 743-854.

This chain links TRBV27 with TRBJ1-3; 10 bases agree with TRBD1. This TCR was sampled from an adult in good health. The sample consisted of peripheral blood, taken on day 0 of AZD1222 vaccination. CDR3 sequence (DNA): TGTGCCAGCAGTTTAAGGTCGACAGGGGGCAACTCTGGAAACACCATATATTTT. This codes for CASSLRSTGGNSGNTIYF.